One sample yielded the 24 T cell receptor beta chains listed below, sequenced in a study of T cells in Graves' hyperthyroidism and ophthalmopathy. The investigators amplified TCR beta CDR3 regions from RNA transcripts. HTBI primers drove first-round RT-PCR of the TCR CDR3. Using its own MiXCR run on the multiplex PCR reads, TCRdb lists one record per CDR3 protein. The sample consists of fewer than 650,000 distinct CDR3 sequences, more than 11% of them appearing once. The sequenced sample was blood. These receptors came from a woman under 40 with Graves' hyperthyroidism that later progressed to Graves' ophthalmopathy.

This clonotype was seen at least ten times. The chain links TRBV29-1 to TRBJ1-1; D is perhaps TRBD1 (5 bases). The germline V gene has CDR1 SQVTM and CDR2 ANQGSEA. The V end was cut by 4 bases, the J end by 3 bases, with 12 bases between. CDR3 length: 13 amino acids. The CDR3 DNA reads as TGCAGCGTTGCCGCAGGGAAGTACACTGAAGCTTTCTTT. This encodes CSVAAGKYTEAFF.

This clonotype was seen at least ten times. This sequence joins TRBV19 and TRBJ1-2, with D tentatively TRBD1 (6 bases). Trimming took off 7 bases at V and 7 bases at J, with 19 bases between the two ends. This CDR3 comprises 14 residues. CDR1 is LNHDA and CDR2 is SQIVND in the germline V gene (reference sequence). CDR3 coding DNA: TGTGCCAGTATGAGCTCCGACAGGAGGGGTGGCTACACCTTC. Translation: CASMSSDRRGGYTF.

This clonotype has at least ten counts. V usage is TRBV11-3 and J usage is TRBJ2-1, with D hard to call. V dropped 6 bases and J dropped 8 bases, with 11 bases sitting between them. CDR3 size: 12 residues. CDR1 is SGHNT and CDR2 is YENEEA in the germline V gene. The CDR3 bases are TGTGCCAGCAGGTTGGTTGGGGATGAGCAGTTCTTC. Its translation is CASRLVGDEQFF.

This clonotype was picked up many times. The chain joins TRBV6-1 to TRBJ2-7; perhaps TRBD1 as D (5 bases). The CDR3 is made up of 12 amino acids. V was clipped by 7 bases and J by 4 bases, with 11 bases between them. Germline V gene lookup returns CDR1 MNHNS and CDR2 SASEGT. CDR3 region: CASMARAYEQYF. CDR3 DNA: TGTGCCAGCATGGCCAGGGCTTACGAGCAGTACTTC.

This clonotype was seen many times. J is TRBJ2-7 and V is TRBV7-8, with a possible D match to TRBD1 (6 bases). The CDR3 runs to 16 residues. Trimming took 6 bases from V and 0 from J, leaving 18 bases between them. Germline values: CDR1 SGHVS, CDR2 FQNEAQ. CDR3: CASSWNRALGSYEQYF. The CDR3 coding sequence is TGTGCCAGCAGTTGGAACAGGGCCTTGGGCTCCTACGAGCAGTACTTC. The variable domain in full, completed from reference TRBV7-8 and TRBJ2-7, reads GAGVSQSPRYKVAKRGQDVALRCDPISGHVSLFWYQQALGQGPEFLTYFQNEAQLDKSGLPSDRFFAERPEGSVSTLKIQRTQQEDSAVYLCASSWNRALGSYEQYFGPGTRLTVT.

This chain uses TRBV30 with TRBJ1-5; D possibly corresponds to TRBD1 (5 bases). V dropped 5 bases and J dropped 9 bases, with 26 bases sitting between them. This CDR3 has 16 amino acids. The V gene's germline CDR1 is GTSNPN and CDR2 SVGIG (reference sequence). DNA of the CDR3: TGTGCCTGGGAACCTAAAAAGGGAGGGCGCGGGGGGCCCCAGCATTTT. Translating it yields CAWEPKKGGRGGPQHF.

The chain is built from TRBV11-3 and TRBJ2-7; possibly TRBD1 for D (5 bases). Germline V gene lookup returns CDR1 SGHNT and CDR2 YENEEA. Trimming removed 0 bases from V and 2 bases from J, with 8 bases in between. CDR3 length: 14 amino acids. The CDR3 DNA is TGTGCCAGCAGCTTAGACAGGGATACCTACGAGCAGTACTTC. Residues: CASSLDRDTYEQYF.

In its sample, this clonotype was seen a few times. V is TRBV9 and J is TRBJ2-2, with D possibly matching TRBD1 (6 bases). The CDR3 loop spans 16 amino acids. Trimming removed 0 bases from V and 0 bases from J, with 9 bases in between. CDR1 is SGDLS and CDR2 is YYNGEE in the germline V gene. Here the CDR3 reads CASSVARGTNTGELFF. CDR3 DNA: TGTGCCAGCAGCGTAGCGAGGGGGACGAACACCGGGGAGCTGTTTTTT.

A few counts support this clonotype. The J gene is TRBJ1-2, the V gene TRBV27, with 7 bases that match TRBD1. CDR1 is MNHEY, CDR2 SMNVEV, per germline (reference sequence). The CDR3 covers 12 residues. V lost 8 bases to trimming and J lost 7 bases; unmatched junction nucleotides: 7. The CDR3 DNA is TGTGCCAGCGGCCTAACAGGGGCTGGCTACACCTTC. Its protein is CASGLTGAGYTF.

Of note for this clonotype: A read error may be the cause here, since a much bigger clone is one base away. CDR3 sequence (DNA): TGTGCCAGCAGTGAGGGCGGTGAAGCTTTCTTT. Translating it yields CASSEGGEAFF. The chain carries TRBV12-3 or TRBV12-4 and TRBJ1-1; D remains ambiguous. This CDR3 spans 11 amino acids. Trimming took off 5 bases at V and 7 bases at J, with 8 bases between the two ends.

This clonotype was counted only a few times. The gene calls are TRBV4-1 and TRBJ2-1; TRBD1 agrees at 9 bases. This CDR3 is 17 amino acids long. Germline assignment: CDR1 MGHRA and CDR2 YSYEKL. Losses at the gene ends were 2 bases for V and 8 bases for J; bases not matched to a gene: 13. CDR3 coding DNA: TGCGCCAGCAGCCAACGCCCACTCCGGGACAGGGTGGATGAGCAGTTCTTC. As protein: CASSQRPLRDRVDEQFF.

Worth noting for this clonotype: Mismatch with germline at one junction end may stem from a read error. The CDR3 loop is CASSLWAGTTPLF. In DNA, the CDR3 is TGTGCCAGCAGCTTATGGGCCGGGACAACCCCCCTCTTT. V and J are TRBV11-1 and TRBJ1-1; possible D gene TRBD1, 6 bases. The V gene's germline CDR1 is SGHAT and CDR2 FQDESV (reference sequence). This CDR3 region has 13 residues.

On this clonotype itself: Just one base apart from a much larger clone, this may be a read error. V and J are TRBV6-1 and TRBJ2-1; TRBD1 might be the D (7 bases). The closer fit of TRBJ2-7 to the DNA end suggests the J call may be wrong. Germline CDR1 and CDR2: MNHNS and SASEGT. CDR3 length: 16 residues. CDR3 sequence: CASTTLRGGGYNEQYF. For the CDR3, the DNA is TGTGCCAGCACCACCCTCCGCGGAGGGGGCTACAATGAGCAGTACTTC.

This clonotype has at least ten counts. V gene TRBV29-1 combines with J gene TRBJ2-5; D gene ambiguous. CDR3 length equals 13 residues. CDR1 and CDR2 from the germline V gene are SQVTM and ANQGSEA. V gave up 5 bases and J gave up 4 bases, with 14 bases separating them. The CDR3 sequence is CSVRRERGETQYF. The CDR3 bases are TGCAGCGTTAGGAGAGAACGAGGAGAGACCCAGTACTTC.

This clonotype appeared many times. The V gene is TRBV11-3, the J gene TRBJ1-1; D is possibly TRBD1 (5 bases). The CDR3 length is 17 residues. V lost 5 bases and J lost 0, with 19 bases in between. The germline CDR1 and CDR2 sequences are SGHNT and YENEEA. CDR3 nucleotides: TGTGCCAGCAGCAATCACAGGAGAAAGATGGTGAACACTGAAGCTTTCTTT. It specifies CASSNHRRKMVNTEAFF.

This clonotype showed up many times. This rearrangement joins TRBV27 to TRBJ1-1; D is perhaps TRBD1 (5 bases). From germline, CDR1 is MNHEY and CDR2 SMNVEV (reference sequence). This CDR3 contains 15 residues. V lost 0 bases and J lost 7, with 15 bases in between. The CDR3 DNA reads as TGTGCCAGCAGTTTATCTAGGGGAGGATTCATTGAAGCTTTCTTT. It specifies CASSLSRGGFIEAFF.

This sequence joins TRBV20-1 and TRBJ2-7, with D unclear. The germline V and J ends were trimmed by 4 bases and 5 bases, with 15 bases remaining between them. CDR3 length: 13 amino acids. CDR1 is DFQATT and CDR2 is SNEGSKA in the germline V gene (reference sequence). The CDR3 protein is CSANRAVDHEQYF. CDR3 in DNA: TGCAGTGCTAATCGGGCAGTAGACCACGAGCAGTACTTC.

This clonotype occurred a few times. The chain couples TRBV5-6 to TRBJ2-6, with 10 bases aligning to TRBD1. The CDR3 is 17 residues long. Germline CDR1 SGHDT, CDR2 YYEEEE. The V gene end was trimmed by 4 bases and the J gene end by 4 bases; junction bases not matched to a gene: 8. CDR3 sequence reads: CASSHGTGVAGANVLTF. In DNA, the CDR3 is TGTGCCAGCAGCCATGGGACAGGGGTTGCCGGGGCCAACGTCCTGACTTTC.

On this clonotype itself: Possible read error: a much larger clone is one base away. The CDR3 nucleotides read TGTGCCAGCAGTTTTAAGCCCGGGGAGCTGTCTTTT. It is translated as CASSFKPGELSF. V is TRBV27 and J is TRBJ2-2, with D possibly being TRBD2 (5 bases). This CDR3 is 12 amino acids long. Germline assignment: CDR1 MNHEY and CDR2 SMNVEV (reference sequence).

In this sample, this clonotype turned up many times. The V call is TRBV7-9, the J call TRBJ2-7; TRBD1 agrees at 7 bases. V dropped 4 bases and J dropped 1; count of bases not matched to a gene: 4. This CDR3 region has 14 residues. Germline CDR1 is SEHNR and CDR2 is FQNEAQ (reference sequence). CDR3 nucleotide sequence: TGTGCCAGCAGCTCGGGACAGCAATCCTACGAGCAGTACTTC. Translation gives CASSSGQQSYEQYF. Together with reference TRBV7-9 and TRBJ2-7, the CDR3 gives the full variable domain: DTGVSQNPRHKITKRGQNVTFRCDPISEHNRLYWYRQTLGQGPEFLTYFQNEAQLEKSRLLSDRFSAERPKGSFSTLEIQRTEQGDSAMYLCASSSGQQSYEQYFGPGTRLTVT.

In this sample, this clonotype turned up once. This sequence may be a read error, since a much larger clone differs from it by one base. V gene TRBV28 combines with J gene TRBJ1-2; TRBD1 aligns across 11 bases. This CDR3 has 14 residues. After removal of 11 bases from V and 8 bases from J, the junction contained 13 bases not matched to a gene. Germline CDR1 and CDR2: MDHEN and SYDVKM. CDR3 coding DNA: TGTGCCGGCGAGGACAGGGGGCGCCGAGGCGGCTACACCTTC. Protein product: CAGEDRGRRGGYTF.

In this sample, this clonotype turned up many times. The chain carries TRBV3-1 and TRBJ1-5, with 10 nucleotides matching TRBD1. Germline assignment: CDR1 LGHDT and CDR2 YNNKEL (reference sequence). Trimming at V came to 5 bases and at J to 5 bases, leaving 9 bases not matched to a gene. CDR3 length: 16 amino acids. The CDR3 nucleotides are TGTGCCAGCAGCTCGGGACAGGGGAAAGGCCATCAGCCCCAGCATTTT. Amino acids: CASSSGQGKGHQPQHF.

The sample holds many counts of this clonotype. This chain links TRBV3-1 with TRBJ2-7; TRBD2 aligns across 7 bases. The junction had 9 bases not matched to a gene; V was cut back by 1 base and J by 3 bases. Per the germline V gene, CDR1 is LGHDT and CDR2 is YNNKEL (reference sequence). The CDR3 is made up of 16 amino acids. CDR3 sequence reads: CASSQGLPSGNYEQYF. In nucleotides, the CDR3 is TGTGCCAGCAGCCAAGGTCTTCCTAGCGGAAACTACGAGCAGTACTTC.

Many counts were recorded for this clonotype. This sequence joins TRBV18 and TRBJ1-4; D ambiguous. The CDR3 is 15 amino acids. The V end was cut by 3 bases, the J end by 8 bases, with 16 bases between. Germline-derived CDR1 and CDR2 are KGHSH and LQKENI. CDR3 nucleotide sequence: TGTGCCAGCTCACCCGGACCTCTTTGGGAGGAAAAACTGTTTTTT. Residues: CASSPGPLWEEKLFF.